This T cell receptor (beta chain) stems from a study of cytomegalovirus exposure and HLA in healthy donors. Study at large: The 120 validation repertoires used the same platform as the roughly 670 first-cohort repertoires (as reported by a later analysis). General study results and limits: The finding came from a later analysis; first-cohort TCR clusters tended to co-occur in the approximately 120 validation repertoires. Reported performance of the classifier showed diagnosis of cytomegalovirus status with high specificity and sensitivity.

Libraries were prepared by immunoSEQ multiplex PCR; TCRdb keeps only in-frame clonotypes and omits some of them. The sample holds approximately 120,000 clones, over 90% seen once. As regards this clone: Antigen specificity is unknown.

The receptor comes from a woman aged 18-30 years in good health and CMV-seronegative. The sequenced sample consisted of PBMCs.

CDR3 amino acids: CASSGSLTGTEAFF. The CDR3, as DNA: TGCGCCAGCAGCGGAAGTCTAACGGGAACTGAAGCTTTCTTT. This chain connects TRBV4-1 to TRBJ1-1, with D unclear. V shed 5 bases and J shed 5 bases, with 15 bases lying between them. Germline CDR1 MGHRA, CDR2 YSYEKL. The CDR3 has 14 amino acids.